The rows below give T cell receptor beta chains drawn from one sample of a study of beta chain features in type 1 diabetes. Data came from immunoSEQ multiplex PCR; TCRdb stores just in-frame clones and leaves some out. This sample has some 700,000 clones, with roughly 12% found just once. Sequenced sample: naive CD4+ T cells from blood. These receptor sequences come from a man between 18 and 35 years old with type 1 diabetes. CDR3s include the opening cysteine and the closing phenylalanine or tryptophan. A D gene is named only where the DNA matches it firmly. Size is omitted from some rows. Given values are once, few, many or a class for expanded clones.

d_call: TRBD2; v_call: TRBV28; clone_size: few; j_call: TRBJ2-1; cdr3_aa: CASSLLAGGPKDEQFF; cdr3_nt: TGTGCCAGCAGTTTATTGGCGGGGGGACCTAAAGATGAGCAGTTCTTC
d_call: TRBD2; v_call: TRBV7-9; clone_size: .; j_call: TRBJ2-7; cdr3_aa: CASSGRLAGASEQYF; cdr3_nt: TGTGCCAGCAGCGGTCGACTAGCGGGGGCCTCCGAGCAGTACTTC
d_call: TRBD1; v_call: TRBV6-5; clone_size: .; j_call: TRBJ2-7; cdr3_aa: CACRGQGGYEQYF; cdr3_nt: TGTGCCTGCAGGGGGCAGGGGGGTTACGAGCAGTACTTC
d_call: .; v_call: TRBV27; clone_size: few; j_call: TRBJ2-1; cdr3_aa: CASSLGGGLYNEQFF; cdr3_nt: TGTGCCAGCAGCCTAGGGGGGGGACTCTACAATGAGCAGTTCTTC
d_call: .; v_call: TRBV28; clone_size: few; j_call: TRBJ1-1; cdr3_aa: CASSPAGSGTDEAFF; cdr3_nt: TGTGCCAGCAGTCCCGCCGGGTCGGGTACCGATGAAGCTTTCTTT
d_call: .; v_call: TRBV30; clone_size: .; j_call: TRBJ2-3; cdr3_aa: CAWGTFADTQYF; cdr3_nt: TGTGCCTGGGGGACATTCGCAGATACGCAGTATTTT
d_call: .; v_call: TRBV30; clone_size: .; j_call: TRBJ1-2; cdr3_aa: CAWIVGGTYARSGYTF; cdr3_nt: TGTGCCTGGATCGTGGGCGGGACCTACGCCCGATCCGGCTACACCTTC
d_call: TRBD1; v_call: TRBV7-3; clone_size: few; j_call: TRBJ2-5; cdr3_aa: CASSGGQQETQYF; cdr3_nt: TGTGCCAGCAGCGGGGGACAGCAAGAGACCCAGTACTTC
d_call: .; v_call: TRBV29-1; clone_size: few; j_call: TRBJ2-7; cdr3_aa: CSVGIRDKAYEQYF; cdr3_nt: TGCAGCGTTGGGATACGGGACAAAGCCTACGAGCAGTACTTC
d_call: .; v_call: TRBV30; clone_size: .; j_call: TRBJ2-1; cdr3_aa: CAWRRSSYNEQFF; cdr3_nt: TGTGCCTGGAGACGAAGCTCCTACAATGAGCAGTTCTTC
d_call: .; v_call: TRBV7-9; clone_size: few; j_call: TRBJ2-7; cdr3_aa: CASSLSGEQYF; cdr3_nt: TGTGCCAGCAGCTTAAGTGGCGAGCAGTACTTC
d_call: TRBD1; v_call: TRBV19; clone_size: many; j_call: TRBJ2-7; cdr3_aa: CARGTGGYEQYF; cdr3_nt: TGTGCCAGAGGGACAGGGGGCTACGAGCAGTACTTC
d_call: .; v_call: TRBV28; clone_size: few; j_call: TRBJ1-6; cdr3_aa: CASTPLGSPLHF; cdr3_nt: TGTGCCAGCACCCCCCTGGGTTCACCCCTCCACTTT
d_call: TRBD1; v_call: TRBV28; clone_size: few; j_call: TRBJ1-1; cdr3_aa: CASSPSTGGNTEAFF; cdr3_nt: TGTGCCAGTAGCCCATCGACAGGGGGGAACACTGAAGCTTTCTTT
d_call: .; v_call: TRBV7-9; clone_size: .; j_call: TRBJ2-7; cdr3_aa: CASSPVFEQYF; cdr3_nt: TGTGCCAGCAGCCCAGTATTCGAGCAGTACTTC